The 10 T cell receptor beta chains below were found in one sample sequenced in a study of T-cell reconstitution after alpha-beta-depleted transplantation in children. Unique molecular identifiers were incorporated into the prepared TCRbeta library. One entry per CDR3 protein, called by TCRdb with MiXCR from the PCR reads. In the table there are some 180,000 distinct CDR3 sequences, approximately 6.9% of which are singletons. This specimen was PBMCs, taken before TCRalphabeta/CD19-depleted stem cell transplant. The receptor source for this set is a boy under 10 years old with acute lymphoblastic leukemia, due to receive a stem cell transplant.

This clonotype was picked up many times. DNA for the CDR3: TGTGCCAGCAGTTTTCCCGGGGCGCCAAACTACGAGCAGTACTTC. Translation: CASSFPGAPNYEQYF. V usage is TRBV28 and J usage is TRBJ2-7; D tentatively reads TRBD1 or TRBD2 (5 bases each). CDR3 length: 15 residues. From germline, CDR1 is MDHEN and CDR2 SYDVKM. The germline V and J ends were trimmed by 3 bases and 3 bases, with 15 bases remaining between them.

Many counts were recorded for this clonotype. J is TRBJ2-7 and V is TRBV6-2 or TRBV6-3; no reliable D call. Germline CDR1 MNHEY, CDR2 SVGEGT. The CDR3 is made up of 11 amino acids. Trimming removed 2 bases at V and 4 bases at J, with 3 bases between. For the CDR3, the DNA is TGTGCCAGCAGTTACCTTTACGAGCAGTACTTC. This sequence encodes CASSYLYEQYF.

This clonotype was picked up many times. CDR3 region: CASSWEGATNYGYTF. In DNA, the CDR3 is TGTGCCAGCAGTTGGGAGGGGGCCACTAACTATGGCTACACCTTC. V is TRBV28 and J is TRBJ1-2; 7 nucleotides align to TRBD1. V lost 4 bases to trimming and J lost 0 bases; unmatched junction nucleotides: 5. CDR3 length equals 15 residues. Germline V gene sequence: CDR1 MDHEN, CDR2 SYDVKM.

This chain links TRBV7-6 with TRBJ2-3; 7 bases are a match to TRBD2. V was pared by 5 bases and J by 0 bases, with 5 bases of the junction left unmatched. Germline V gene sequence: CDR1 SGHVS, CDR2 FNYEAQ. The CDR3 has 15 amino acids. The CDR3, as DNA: TGTGCCAGCAGCCCCTCAGCGGGAAGCACAGATACGCAGTATTTT. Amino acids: CASSPSAGSTDTQYF.

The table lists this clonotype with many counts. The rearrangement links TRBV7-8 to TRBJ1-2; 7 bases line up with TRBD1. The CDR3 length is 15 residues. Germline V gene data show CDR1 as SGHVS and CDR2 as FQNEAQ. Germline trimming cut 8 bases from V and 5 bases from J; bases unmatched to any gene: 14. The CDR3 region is CASFLGGGEIYGYTF. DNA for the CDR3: TGTGCCAGCTTCTTGGGAGGGGGCGAAATTTATGGCTACACCTTC.

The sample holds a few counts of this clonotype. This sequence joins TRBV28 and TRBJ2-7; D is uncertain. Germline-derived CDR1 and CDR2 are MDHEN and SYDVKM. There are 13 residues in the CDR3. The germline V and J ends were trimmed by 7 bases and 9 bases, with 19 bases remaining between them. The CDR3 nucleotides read TGTGCCAGCATCGCCCTGGGGTCTAGTGCGCAGTACTTC. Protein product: CASIALGSSAQYF.

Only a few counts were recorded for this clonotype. CDR3 sequence (DNA): TGTGCCAGCAGCCAGTTGAGCGGCTACACCTTC. It codes for CASSQLSGYTF. The V call is TRBV7-6, the J call TRBJ1-2; D not certain. Germline V CDR1 and CDR2: SGHVS, FNYEAQ. V was cut by 5 bases and J by 8 bases, with 9 bases left in between. There are 11 residues in the CDR3.

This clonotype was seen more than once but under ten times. The chain's CDR3 is CASSQTRSFYRGAEAFF. The CDR3, as DNA: TGCGCCAGCAGCCAAACTCGGTCCTTTTACAGGGGCGCTGAAGCTTTCTTT. The rearrangement uses TRBV4-3 and TRBJ1-1; 7 nucleotides align to TRBD1. CDR1 and CDR2 (germline): LGHNA, YSLEER. Trimming at V came to 2 bases and at J to 6 bases, leaving 15 bases not matched to a gene. The CDR3 runs 17 residues.

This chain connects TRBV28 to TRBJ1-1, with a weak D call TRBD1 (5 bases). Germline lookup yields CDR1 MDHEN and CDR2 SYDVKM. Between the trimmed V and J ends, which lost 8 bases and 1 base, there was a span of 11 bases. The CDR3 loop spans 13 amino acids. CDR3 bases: TGTGCCAGCGGGGGGGTGGAGAACACTGAAGCTTTCTTT. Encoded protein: CASGGVENTEAFF. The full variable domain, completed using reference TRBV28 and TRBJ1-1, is DVKVTQSSRYLVKRTGEKVFLECVQDMDHENMFWYRQDPGLGLRLIYFSYDVKMKEKGDIPEGYSVSREKKERFSLILESASTNQTSMYLCASGGVENTEAFFGQGTRLTVV.

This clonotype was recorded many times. This CDR3 reads CASRQTSGGYNEQFF. The CDR3 nucleotides read TGTGCCAGCAGGCAGACTAGCGGGGGGTACAATGAGCAGTTCTTC. The chain employs TRBV28 and TRBJ2-1; 13 nucleotides agree with TRBD2. The CDR3 runs to 15 residues. The germline V gene encodes CDR1 MDHEN and CDR2 SYDVKM. J lost 4 bases, V lost 6 bases, and 3 bases had no gene match.